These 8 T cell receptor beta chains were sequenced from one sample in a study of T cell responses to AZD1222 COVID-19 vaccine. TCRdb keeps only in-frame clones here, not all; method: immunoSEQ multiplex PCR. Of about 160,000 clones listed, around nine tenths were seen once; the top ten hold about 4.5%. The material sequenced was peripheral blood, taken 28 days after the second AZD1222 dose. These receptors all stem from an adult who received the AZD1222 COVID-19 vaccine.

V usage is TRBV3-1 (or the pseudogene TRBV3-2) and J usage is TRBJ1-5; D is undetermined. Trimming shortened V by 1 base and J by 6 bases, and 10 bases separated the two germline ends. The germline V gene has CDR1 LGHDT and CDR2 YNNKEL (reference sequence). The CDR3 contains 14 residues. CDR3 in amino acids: CASSQGRAGQPQHF. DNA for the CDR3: TGTGCCAGCAGCCAAGGTCGGGCCGGTCAGCCCCAGCATTTT.

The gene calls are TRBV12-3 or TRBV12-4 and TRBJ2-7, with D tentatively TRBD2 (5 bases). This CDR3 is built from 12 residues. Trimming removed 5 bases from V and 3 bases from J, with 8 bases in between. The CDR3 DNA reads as TGTGCCAGCAGTCCTCGGGGCTACGAGCAGTACTTC. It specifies CASSPRGYEQYF.

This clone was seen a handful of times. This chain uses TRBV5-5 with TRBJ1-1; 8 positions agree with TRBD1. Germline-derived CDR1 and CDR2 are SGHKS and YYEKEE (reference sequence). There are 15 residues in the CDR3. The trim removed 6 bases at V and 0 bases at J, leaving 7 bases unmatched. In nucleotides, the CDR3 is TGTGCCAGCATACACAGGGGGAATTTGAACACTGAAGCTTTCTTT. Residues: CASIHRGNLNTEAFF.

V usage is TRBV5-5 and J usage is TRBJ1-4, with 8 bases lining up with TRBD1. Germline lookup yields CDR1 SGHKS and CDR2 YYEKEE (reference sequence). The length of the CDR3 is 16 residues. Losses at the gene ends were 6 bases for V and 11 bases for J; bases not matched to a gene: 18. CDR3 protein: CASTWGGQGRVGKLFF. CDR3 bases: TGTGCCAGCACCTGGGGCGGACAGGGAAGAGTTGGCAAACTGTTTTTT.

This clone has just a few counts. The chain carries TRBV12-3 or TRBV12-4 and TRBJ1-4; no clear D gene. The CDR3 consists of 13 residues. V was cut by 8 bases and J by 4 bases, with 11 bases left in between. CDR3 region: CASGITGNEKLFF. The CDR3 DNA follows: TGTGCCAGCGGAATAACGGGTAATGAAAAACTGTTTTTT.

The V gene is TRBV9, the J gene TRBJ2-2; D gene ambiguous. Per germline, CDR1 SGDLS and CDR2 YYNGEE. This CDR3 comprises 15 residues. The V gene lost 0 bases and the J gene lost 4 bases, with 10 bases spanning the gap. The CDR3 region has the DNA TGTGCCAGCAGCGTAGAAGGTAGTACCACCGGGGAGCTGTTTTTT. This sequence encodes CASSVEGSTTGELFF. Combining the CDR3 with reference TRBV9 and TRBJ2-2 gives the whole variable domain DSGVTQTPKHLITATGQRVTLRCSPRSGDLSVYWYQQSLDQGLQFLIQYYNGEERAKGNILERFSAQQFPDLHSELNLSSLELGDSALYFCASSVEGSTTGELFFGEGSRLTVL.

As DNA, the CDR3 is TGCAGCGTTGAGCTACTAGCGGGGGGCCGGTCCGGGGAGCTGTTTTTT. Translation gives CSVELLAGGRSGELFF. The chain is built from TRBV29-1 and TRBJ2-2; TRBD2 matches at 12 bases. Germline values: CDR1 SQVTM, CDR2 ANQGSEA. The CDR3 totals 16 residues. The V and J ends lost 3 bases and 6 bases, in that order; junction bases with no gene match: 8.

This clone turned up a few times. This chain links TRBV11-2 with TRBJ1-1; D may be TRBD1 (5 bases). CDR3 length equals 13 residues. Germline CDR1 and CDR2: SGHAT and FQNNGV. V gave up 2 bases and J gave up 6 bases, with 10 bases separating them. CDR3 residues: CASSLRRGAEAFF. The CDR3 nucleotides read TGTGCCAGCAGCTTACGTCGGGGGGCTGAAGCTTTCTTT.